The rows below give T cell receptor beta chains drawn from one sample of a study of T cell responses to AZD1222 COVID-19 vaccine. Generated by immunoSEQ multiplex PCR, the TCRdb table keeps only in-frame clones and is missing some. The sample yields some 120,000 clones, around 87% seen once. Material: peripheral blood, obtained on day 0 of AZD1222 vaccination. The receptors shown here come from an adult in good health. CDR3s include the opening cysteine and the closing phenylalanine or tryptophan. Fields, in order: V gene, D gene, clone size, J gene, CDR3 DNA, CDR3 protein. The D gene is left open where the match is weak. Not every row has a clone size; where given, it reads once, few, many or a size class.

>TRBV25-1|.|.|TRBJ1-1
TGTGCCAGCAGTGAACAGGGCCGGAACACTGAAGCTTTCTTT
CASSEQGRNTEAFF
>TRBV24-1|.|.|TRBJ2-1
TGTGCCACCAGTGATGGGTTGAATGAGCAGTTCTTC
CATSDGLNEQFF
>TRBV10-1|.|few|TRBJ1-6
TGCGCCAGCAGTGAGTCCCAGGGGAAGGGTTCACCCCTCCACTTT
CASSESQGKGSPLHF
>TRBV7-2|.|.|TRBJ1-1
TGTGCCAGCAGCAAAGGGGGTAAGGACACTGAAGCTTTCTTT
CASSKGGKDTEAFF
>TRBV9|.|.|TRBJ1-4
TGTGCCAGCAGCGCGAGTCCGAGCCTTGCAACTAATGAAAAACTGTTTTTT
CASSASPSLATNEKLFF
>TRBV6-5|.|.|TRBJ1-3
TGTGCCAGCAGTCAGGACAGCCCTGGAAACACCATATATTTT
CASSQDSPGNTIYF
>TRBV6-5|.|.|TRBJ1-1
TGTGCCAGCAGTTTCTCCTCGTCGAACACTGAAGCTTTCTTT
CASSFSSSNTEAFF
>TRBV4-2|.|few|TRBJ1-5
TGTGCCAGCAGCCAAGCAGGGAGGGACAATCAGCCCCAGCATTTT
CASSQAGRDNQPQHF
>TRBV2|TRBD1|.|TRBJ1-6
TGTGCCAGTAGGGACAGGGGAAGTTCACCCCTCCACTTT
CASRDRGSSPLHF
>TRBV7-6|.|.|TRBJ2-2
TGTGCCAGCAGCTTAACCCCGGGCCCGGGGACCGGGGAGCTGTTTTTT
CASSLTPGPGTGELFF
>TRBV5-6|TRBD1|.|TRBJ2-2
TGTGCCAGCAGCTCCCTGGGGGCAGGGGGCGGGGAGCTGTTTTTT
CASSSLGAGGGELFF
>TRBV18|.|.|TRBJ2-5
TGTGCCAGCTCTCCGTACCAAGAGACCCAGTACTTC
CASSPYQETQYF